This T cell receptor beta chain was captured in a study of T-cell reconstitution after alpha-beta-depleted transplantation in children. Study-wide points: At one year after transplant, newly produced T cells mostly accounted for T-cell counts and diversity. About two months after transplant, alpha-beta T cells reportedly came from several hundred expanded graft clones. Day-60 TCRbeta diversity that was high in some patients was derived from surviving recipient T cells and thymic progenitors.

Construction of the TCRbeta library involved unique molecular identifiers. Each CDR3 protein is one row after TCRdb ran MiXCR on the PCR reads. The table records about 440,000 distinct CDR3 sequences, approximately 42% of them present only once. This clonotype was found many times. Its antigen remains unknown. The CDR3 totals 13 residues. V lost 1 base and J lost 4, with 6 bases in between. The germline CDR1 and CDR2 sequences are LGHNA and YSLEER. This rearrangement joins TRBV4-3 to TRBJ2-3, with D uncertain. Source: PBMCs, taken before TCRalphabeta/CD19-depleted stem cell transplant. This clonotype was sampled from a girl aged 2-10 years with aplastic anemia, due to receive a stem cell transplant. The DNA of the CDR3 is TGCGCCAGCAGCCAAGTTGCGTCAGATACGCAGTATTTT. Its translation is CASSQVASDTQYF.